The 7 T cell receptor beta chains in this list originate from one sample, sequenced in a study of blood T cells in healthy people across ages. Sample-barcoded 5' priming and a J-beta primer mix drove a second PCR of roughly 6 to 12 cycles. Each CDR3 protein gets one entry after TCRdb re-called the 5' RACE reads with MiXCR. Among about 1.8 million distinct CDR3 sequences listed, 40% to 55% were seen once. Sequenced input: blood. Receptors were obtained from a woman aged 40 to 50 in good health.

This clonotype was counted a few times. This chain links TRBV7-3 with TRBJ2-3; TRBD2 matches 9 bases. The CDR3 is 15 amino acids. V dropped 5 bases and J dropped 0; count of bases not matched to a gene: 3. Germline assignment: CDR1 SGHTA and CDR2 FQGTGA. The DNA for the CDR3 is TGTGCCAGCAGCATGACTAGCGGTAGCACAGATACGCAGTATTTT. It encodes CASSMTSGSTDTQYF. Full variable domain (rest looked up from reference TRBV7-3 and TRBJ2-3): GAGVSQTPSNKVTEKGKYVELRCDPISGHTALYWYRQSLGQGPEFLIYFQGTGAADDSGLPNDRFFAVRPEGSVSTLKIQRTERGDSAVYLCASSMTSGSTDTQYFGPGTRLTVL.

The chain combines TRBV4-3 with TRBJ2-3; D not certain. The CDR3 has 15 amino acids. The germline CDR1 and CDR2 sequences are LGHNA and YSLEER. Trimming removed 0 bases at V and 0 bases at J, with 7 bases between. This CDR3 is CASSQDSPSTDTQYF. The CDR3 bases are TGCGCCAGCAGCCAAGATTCCCCTAGCACAGATACGCAGTATTTT.

The chain couples TRBV7-2 to TRBJ1-4; no clear D gene. Per the germline V gene, CDR1 is SGHTA and CDR2 is FQGNSA. The CDR3 extends over 13 amino acids. Deletions cut 1 base from V and 8 bases from J, with 8 bases between. The CDR3 DNA is TGTGCCAGCAGCTTAGATGGTTGGGAAAAACTGTTTTTT. Protein sequence: CASSLDGWEKLFF.

This sequence joins TRBV15 and TRBJ1-6; a possible D gene is TRBD1 (5 bases). The CDR3 totals 14 residues. The V gene's germline CDR1 is LNHNV and CDR2 YYDKDF (reference sequence). V dropped 0 bases and J dropped 6 bases, with 6 bases sitting between them. The CDR3 nucleotides are TGTGCCACCAGCAGAGATGGGGGTAATTCACCCCTCCACTTT. Protein: CATSRDGGNSPLHF.

This clonotype has a count of ten or more. This sequence joins TRBV7-2 and TRBJ1-6, with 7 positions matching TRBD1. CDR3 length equals 14 residues. V was pared by 5 bases and J by 7 bases, with 5 bases of the junction left unmatched. Looked up from germline, CDR1 is SGHTA and CDR2 is FQGNSA. CDR3 in DNA: TGTGCCAGCAGCCTTGACAGGGCGAATTCACCCCTCCACTTT. Translated, it gives CASSLDRANSPLHF. The variable domain in full, with the rest retrieved from reference TRBV7-2 and TRBJ1-6, is GAGVSQSPSNKVTEKGKDVELRCDPISGHTALYWYRQSLGQGLEFLIYFQGNSAPDKSGLPSDRFSAERTGGSVSTLTIQRTQQEDSAVYLCASSLDRANSPLHFGNGTRLTVT.

V and J are TRBV6-5 and TRBJ1-4; 8 bases map to TRBD1. Looked up from germline, CDR1 is MNHEY and CDR2 is SVGAGI. The V gene end was trimmed by 2 bases and the J gene end by 7 bases; junction bases not matched to a gene: 6. The CDR3 runs 15 residues. The CDR3 is CASSYGQGSGEKLFF. The CDR3 region has the DNA TGTGCCAGCAGTTACGGACAGGGTTCGGGTGAAAAACTGTTTTTT.

The table lists this clonotype with a few counts. The V and J genes are TRBV11-2 and TRBJ2-7, with TRBD1 identical over 7 bases. The CDR3 runs 16 residues. Germline-derived CDR1 and CDR2 are SGHAT and FQNNGV. The V segment lost 3 bases and the J segment 0 bases; nucleotides outside the gene matches: 8. The CDR3 loop is CASSFVGQDPSYEQYF. CDR3 nucleotide sequence: TGTGCCAGCAGCTTCGTCGGACAGGACCCCTCCTACGAGCAGTACTTC.